Below are 10 T cell receptor beta chains sequenced from a single sample in a study of T cells after yellow fever vaccination. MiXCR, run by TCRdb on the 5' RACE reads, gives a single entry per CDR3 protein. The repertoire holds 110,000 or so distinct CDR3 sequences, with 7.2% as singletons. The material sequenced was CD4+ T cells sorted from PBMCs, taken more than 35 days after the first yellow fever vaccination. Every receptor here comes from a man between 18 and 35 years old who received the YFV17D yellow fever vaccine.

This clonotype occurred many times. This chain links TRBV6-5 with TRBJ1-1, with D possibly being TRBD1 (6 bases). V was cut by 2 bases and J by 12 bases, with 16 bases left in between. The CDR3 contains 13 residues. CDR1 MNHEY and CDR2 SVGAGI come from the germline V gene. The CDR3 nucleotides read TGTGCCAGCAGTTACGATCAGGGGCGAGGGACTTTCTTT. Translation gives CASSYDQGRGTFF.

This sequence joins TRBV20-1 and TRBJ2-7, with TRBD2 identical over 8 bases. The germline gives CDR1 DFQATT, CDR2 SNEGSKA (reference sequence). V was clipped by 5 bases and J by 12 bases; unmatched bases: 15. The length of the CDR3 is 13 residues. CDR3 residues: CSARPPGLELPYV. As DNA, the CDR3 is TGCAGTGCTCGTCCCCCGGGACTAGAACTCCCGTACGTC.

This clonotype was counted ten times or more. The chain uses TRBV3-1 and TRBJ2-7; D possibly corresponds to TRBD2 (6 bases). The CDR3 is 14 amino acids. Per the germline V gene, CDR1 is LGHDT and CDR2 is YNNKEL (reference sequence). V was shortened by 1 base and J by 6 bases, with 13 bases between the two germline ends. The CDR3 spells CASSQGMRAGEQYV. CDR3 bases: TGTGCCAGCAGCCAAGGGATGCGAGCGGGCGAGCAGTACGTC.

With respect to this clonotype: Possible read error: a much larger clone is one base away. The chain has TRBV2 and TRBJ2-7; 15 nucleotides line up with TRBD2. Per the germline V gene, CDR1 is SNHLY and CDR2 is FYNNEI. CDR3 size: 15 residues. In DNA form, the CDR3 reads TGTACCAGCGTTGGACTAGCGGGGGGGCTTATCGAGCAGTACTTC. Translating gives CTSVGLAGGLIEQYF.

This clonotype was detected once. A much more abundant neighbour one base away suggests this may be a read error. The chain is built from TRBV28 and TRBJ2-6; tentatively, D is TRBD1 (5 bases). V was trimmed by 1 base and J by 2 bases, leaving 9 bases between them. This CDR3 has 16 residues. In germline, CDR1 is MDHEN, CDR2 SYDVKM. The CDR3 here is CASSLYKGTGANVLTF. CDR3 nucleotide sequence: TGTGCCAGCAGTTTATACAAGGGGACTGGGGCCAACGTCCTGACTTTC.

Points on this clonotype: Given a much more abundant clone one base away, this may be a read error. The CDR3 ends on some other residue instead of the conserved phenylalanine or tryptophan, so this is likely a read error. V is TRBV7-9 and J is TRBJ1-1; D uncertain. The CDR3 is 13 amino acids. V was pared by 4 bases and J by 1 base, with 7 bases between. CDR1 SEHNR and CDR2 FQNEAQ come from the germline V gene (reference sequence). CDR3 DNA: TGTGCCAGCAGCTCCCTCTCGAACACTGAAGCTTTCCTT. It is translated as CASSSLSNTEAFL.

This clonotype was observed at least ten times. The chain employs TRBV29-1 and TRBJ1-1; the D gene is possibly TRBD1 (5 bases). This CDR3 region has 12 residues. V lost 7 bases and J 10 bases, leaving 19 bases between the germline ends. The germline V gene has CDR1 SQVTM and CDR2 ANQGSEA. The CDR3 DNA sequence: TGCAGCGGCGAGACAGAAGGGAGGTCAGCTTTCTTT. This gives the protein CSGETEGRSAFF.

This clonotype was seen ten or more times. The chain employs TRBV27 and TRBJ2-5; a possible D gene is TRBD1 (5 bases). The CDR3 totals 12 residues. V lost 8 bases to trimming and J lost 4 bases, with 11 bases between them. Germline V lookup: CDR1 MNHEY, CDR2 SMNVEV (reference sequence). The CDR3 sequence is CASQGVGETQYF. The CDR3, as DNA: TGTGCCAGCCAAGGGGTAGGAGAGACCCAGTACTTC.

The chain combines TRBV5-1 with TRBJ2-3; D perhaps matches TRBD2 (5 bases). Per the germline V gene, CDR1 is SGHRS and CDR2 is YFSETQ. This CDR3 is 16 amino acids long. With 0 bases removed from V and 0 bases from J, the gap between germline ends came to 11 bases. CDR3 DNA: TGCGCCAGCAGCTTGGGATCAGCGGTCAGCACAGATACGCAGTATTTT. Protein: CASSLGSAVSTDTQYF.

This clonotype was observed a handful of times. As DNA, the CDR3 is TGTGCCAGCACCCCCCGGCAGGGGTCTTACACCGGGGAGCTGTTTTTT. It yields the protein CASTPRQGSYTGELFF. V gene TRBV7-9 combines with J gene TRBJ2-2; D might be TRBD1 (6 bases). CDR1 is SEHNR and CDR2 is FQNEAQ in the germline V gene (reference sequence). This CDR3 is built from 16 residues. Trimming shortened V by 7 bases and J by 3 bases, and 18 bases separated the two germline ends.